A selection of T cell receptor beta chains follows, all from one sample in a study of blood T cell repertoires in COVID-19. Sequencing was performed with immunoSEQ multiplex PCR; in TCRdb, only in-frame clones are kept and a portion is missing. Of some 100,000 clones in the sample, roughly 84% are singletons; the top ten hold 7% to 9%. Sequenced input: peripheral blood. These receptors were collected from a woman aged 80 or over with active or convalescent COVID-19. CDR3s include the opening cysteine and the closing phenylalanine or tryptophan. D genes are given only for firm matches. The size of a clone is reported for some rows only, either as once, few or many, or as a class for expanded clones.

size: .
V: TRBV4-1
D: .
J: TRBJ1-6
CDR3: CASSQGQQGILVNSPLHF
DNA: TGCGCCAGCAGCCAGGGTCAACAGGGCATTTTGGTTAATTCACCCCTCCACTTT

size: .
V: TRBV28
D: .
J: TRBJ2-5
CDR3: CASSFRQTEETQYF
DNA: TGTGCCAGCAGTTTTCGACAGACGGAAGAGACCCAGTACTTC

size: once
V: TRBV6-5
D: .
J: TRBJ2-4
CDR3: CASTPTQYNIQYF
DNA: TGTGCCAGCACCCCGACACAGTACAACATTCAGTACTTC

size: few
V: TRBV6-5
D: TRBD1
J: TRBJ2-7
CDR3: CASHQGAFYEQYF
DNA: TGTGCCAGCCACCAGGGGGCGTTCTACGAGCAGTACTTC

size: .
V: TRBV6-6
D: .
J: TRBJ2-2
CDR3: CASSYSEGELFF
DNA: TGTGCCAGCAGTTACTCGGAGGGGGAGCTGTTTTTT

size: .
V: TRBV4-2
D: .
J: TRBJ1-2
CDR3: CASSHQTGNYGYTF
DNA: TGTGCCAGCAGCCACCAGACAGGCAACTATGGCTACACCTTC

size: .
V: TRBV7-8
D: .
J: TRBJ2-7
CDR3: CASSLVADSDYEQYF
DNA: TGTGCCAGCAGCTTAGTTGCGGACAGCGATTACGAGCAGTACTTC

size: .
V: TRBV28
D: .
J: TRBJ2-7
CDR3: CASSPSRVSYEQYF
DNA: TGTGCCAGCAGTCCCAGCAGGGTCTCCTACGAGCAGTACTTC

size: .
V: TRBV19
D: TRBD1
J: TRBJ2-7
CDR3: CARALRTGKTYEQYF
DNA: TGTGCCAGAGCTTTGAGGACAGGGAAGACCTACGAGCAGTACTTC

size: .
V: TRBV5-1
D: TRBD1
J: TRBJ2-2
CDR3: CASRTGTGGTGELFF
DNA: TGCGCCAGTAGAACCGGGACAGGGGGCACCGGGGAGCTGTTTTTT

size: once
V: TRBV15
D: TRBD2
J: TRBJ2-3
CDR3: CATSRGSGVNTDTQYF
DNA: TGTGCCACCAGCAGAGGTAGCGGGGTGAACACAGATACGCAGTATTTT

size: .
V: TRBV5-1
D: .
J: TRBJ2-2
CDR3: CASSPVANTGELFF
DNA: TGCGCCAGCAGCCCGGTCGCTAACACCGGGGAGCTGTTTTTT

size: .
V: TRBV28
D: TRBD1
J: TRBJ1-4
CDR3: CASRAGTGGEKLFF
DNA: TGTGCCAGCAGAGCCGGGACAGGGGGAGAAAAACTGTTTTTT

size: .
V: TRBV28
D: .
J: TRBJ1-5
CDR3: CASRQSYQPQHF
DNA: TGTGCCAGCAGACAGTCATATCAGCCCCAGCATTTT

size: .
V: TRBV19
D: TRBD2
J: TRBJ2-7
CDR3: CATLPTSGGSYEQYF
DNA: TGTGCCACCCTCCCGACTAGCGGAGGTTCCTACGAGCAGTACTTC

size: .
V: TRBV4-2
D: .
J: TRBJ1-1
CDR3: CASSQDEGRTEAFF
DNA: TGTGCCAGCAGCCAAGATGAGGGTAGGACTGAAGCTTTCTTT

size: few
V: TRBV5-8
D: .
J: TRBJ2-7
CDR3: CASSLGLASYEQYF
DNA: TGTGCCAGCAGCTTGGGCCTAGCCTCCTACGAGCAGTACTTC

size: .
V: TRBV7-2
D: .
J: TRBJ2-2
CDR3: CASSQGTNTGELFF
DNA: TGTGCCAGCAGCCAAGGGACAAACACCGGGGAGCTGTTTTTT

size: many
V: TRBV21-1
D: .
J: TRBJ1-5
CDR3: CASSKGSDRHNQPQHF
DNA: TGTGCCAGCAGCAAAGGATCTGACAGGCACAATCAGCCCCAGCATTTT

size: .
V: TRBV13
D: TRBD2
J: TRBJ2-6
CDR3: CASETSGLSGANVLTF
DNA: TGTGCCAGCGAAACTAGCGGGCTCTCTGGGGCCAACGTCCTGACTTTC

size: .
V: TRBV4-1
D: .
J: TRBJ2-3
CDR3: CASSRRTSTSPSSTDTQYF
DNA: TGCGCCAGCAGCCGCCGGACATCCACCTCGCCCTCTAGCACAGATACGCAGTATTTT

size: .
V: TRBV24-1
D: TRBD1
J: TRBJ1-1
CDR3: CATSDNRGRAFF
DNA: TGTGCCACCAGTGATAACAGGGGGCGGGCTTTCTTT

size: .
V: TRBV7-9
D: TRBD1
J: TRBJ1-1
CDR3: CASSLGQEWTEAFF
DNA: TGTGCCAGCAGCCTGGGACAGGAGTGGACTGAAGCTTTCTTT

size: .
V: TRBV7-8
D: .
J: TRBJ2-5
CDR3: CASSTVHGETQYF
DNA: TGTGCCAGCAGCACCGTTCACGGAGAGACCCAGTACTTC

size: .
V: TRBV21-1
D: .
J: TRBJ2-1
CDR3: CASSKTNGQFF
DNA: TGTGCCAGCAGCAAAACAAATGGGCAGTTCTTC

size: .
V: TRBV11-2
D: .
J: TRBJ2-3
CDR3: CASSLVISLADTQYF
DNA: TGTGCCAGCAGCTTAGTCATTAGCCTGGCAGATACGCAGTATTTT

size: .
V: TRBV6-5
D: TRBD1
J: TRBJ1-2
CDR3: CASSRQGANYGYTF
DNA: TGTGCCAGCAGCCGACAGGGAGCGAACTATGGCTACACCTTC

size: .
V: TRBV6-5
D: .
J: TRBJ2-7
CDR3: CASTRAGFDEQYF
DNA: TGTGCCAGCACACGGGCAGGGTTCGACGAGCAGTACTTC

size: .
V: TRBV7-3
D: .
J: TRBJ2-1
CDR3: CASSLTSGPYNEQFF
DNA: TGTGCCAGCAGCTTAACTAGCGGCCCCTACAATGAGCAGTTCTTC

size: few
V: TRBV6-1
D: .
J: TRBJ2-7
CDR3: CASSEAGDSYEQYF
DNA: TGTGCCAGCAGTGAAGCAGGGGATTCCTACGAGCAGTACTTC

size: .
V: TRBV7-6
D: TRBD1
J: TRBJ1-2
CDR3: CASMGYRGGYTF
DNA: TGTGCCAGCATGGGTTACAGGGGCGGCTACACCTTC

size: .
V: TRBV6-5
D: TRBD2
J: TRBJ2-2
CDR3: CASSYSPGGLVGELFF
DNA: TGTGCCAGCAGTTACTCGCCGGGAGGGCTTGTCGGGGAGCTGTTTTTT

size: .
V: TRBV20-1
D: .
J: TRBJ2-7
CDR3: CSASPITYEQYF
DNA: TGCAGTGCTAGTCCTATTACCTACGAGCAGTACTTC

size: .
V: TRBV5-1
D: .
J: TRBJ2-7
CDR3: CASSLADHVVDEQYF
DNA: TGCGCCAGCAGCTTAGCGGATCATGTAGTCGACGAGCAGTACTTC

size: .
V: TRBV28
D: TRBD1
J: TRBJ1-4
CDR3: CASSPGTGLQEKLFF
DNA: TGTGCCAGCAGTCCCGGGACAGGGTTGCAGGAAAAACTGTTTTTT

size: few
V: TRBV7-8
D: .
J: TRBJ2-3
CDR3: CASSLREALSTDTQYF
DNA: TGTGCCAGCAGCTTGCGAGAAGCCCTTAGCACAGATACGCAGTATTTT

size: .
V: TRBV5-1
D: TRBD1
J: TRBJ1-6
CDR3: CASSNTGTGANSPLHF
DNA: TGCGCCAGCAGCAACACCGGGACAGGGGCGAATTCACCCCTCCACTTT

size: .
V: TRBV24-1
D: TRBD2
J: TRBJ2-7
CDR3: CATRDSGTYEQYF
DNA: TGTGCCACCAGGGATAGCGGGACCTACGAGCAGTACTTC

size: once
V: TRBV25-1
D: TRBD1
J: TRBJ2-1
CDR3: CASSGRDRYNEQFF
DNA: TGTGCCAGCAGTGGACGGGACAGGTACAATGAGCAGTTCTTC

size: once
V: TRBV3-1/TRBV3-2
D: .
J: TRBJ2-3
CDR3: CASSLSGSLPSTDTQYF
DNA: TGTGCCAGCAGCCTCAGCGGGTCCCTACCTAGCACAGATACGCAGTATTTT

size: .
V: TRBV18
D: TRBD2
J: TRBJ2-2
CDR3: CASSTALLAVNTGELFF
DNA: TGTGCCAGCTCAACTGCGTTGCTAGCGGTGAACACCGGGGAGCTGTTTTTT

size: .
V: TRBV5-5
D: .
J: TRBJ2-1
CDR3: CASSLLGQFDEQFF
DNA: TGTGCCAGCAGCTTATTAGGACAGTTCGATGAGCAGTTCTTC

size: .
V: TRBV28
D: TRBD1
J: TRBJ2-7
CDR3: CASSLNRGPYEQYF
DNA: TGTGCCAGCAGCCTAAACAGGGGACCCTACGAGCAGTACTTC

size: .
V: TRBV5-4
D: TRBD1
J: TRBJ1-6
CDR3: CASSLAGTGRSPLHF
DNA: TGTGCCAGCAGCTTGGCCGGGACAGGTCGGTCACCCCTCCACTTT

size: .
V: TRBV27
D: TRBD1
J: TRBJ2-5
CDR3: CASSLAPGQITQYF
DNA: TGTGCCAGCAGTTTAGCTCCGGGACAGATCACCCAGTACTTC

size: .
V: TRBV19
D: TRBD2
J: TRBJ2-2
CDR3: CASSITLAGSTGELFF
DNA: TGTGCCAGTAGTATAACTCTAGCGGGTTCGACCGGGGAGCTGTTTTTT

size: .
V: TRBV7-9
D: TRBD1
J: TRBJ1-1
CDR3: CASSPDRVNTEAFF
DNA: TGTGCCAGCAGCCCGGACAGGGTGAACACTGAAGCTTTCTTT

size: .
V: TRBV3-1/TRBV3-2
D: TRBD1
J: TRBJ1-6
CDR3: CASSFRTGGNSPLHF
DNA: TGTGCCAGCAGCTTCCGGACAGGAGGTAATTCACCCCTCCACTTT

size: .
V: TRBV5-1
D: .
J: TRBJ2-3
CDR3: CASRTGEDTQYF
DNA: TGCGCCAGCAGGACCGGGGAAGATACGCAGTATTTT

size: .
V: TRBV5-4
D: TRBD2
J: TRBJ2-5
CDR3: CASSLGGLAKETQYF
DNA: TGTGCCAGCAGCTTGGGGGGACTAGCGAAAGAGACCCAGTACTTC

size: few
V: TRBV24-1
D: .
J: TRBJ1-2
CDR3: CATSAGRGYTF
DNA: TGTGCCACCAGTGCGGGTAGGGGCTACACCTTC

size: .
V: TRBV10-2
D: .
J: TRBJ1-1
CDR3: CASSESQGIVVTEAFF
DNA: TGCGCCAGCAGTGAGTCTCAGGGTATAGTTGTTACTGAAGCTTTCTTT

size: once
V: TRBV5-4
D: TRBD2
J: TRBJ2-7
CDR3: CASSLVSLAGVIYEQYF
DNA: TGTGCCAGCAGCCTAGTGAGCCTTGCGGGAGTGATCTACGAGCAGTACTTC

size: .
V: TRBV14
D: .
J: TRBJ1-4
CDR3: CASSHGDTPVGQLFF
DNA: TGTGCCAGCAGCCATGGGGACACCCCGGTCGGGCAACTGTTTTTT

size: once
V: TRBV27
D: .
J: TRBJ2-7
CDR3: CASSLASLSSYEQYF
DNA: TGTGCCAGCAGTTTAGCTAGCTTGAGCTCCTACGAGCAGTACTTC

size: .
V: TRBV27
D: .
J: TRBJ2-1
CDR3: CASSLSADYDEQFF
DNA: TGTGCCAGCAGTTTGAGTGCGGACTACGATGAGCAGTTCTTC